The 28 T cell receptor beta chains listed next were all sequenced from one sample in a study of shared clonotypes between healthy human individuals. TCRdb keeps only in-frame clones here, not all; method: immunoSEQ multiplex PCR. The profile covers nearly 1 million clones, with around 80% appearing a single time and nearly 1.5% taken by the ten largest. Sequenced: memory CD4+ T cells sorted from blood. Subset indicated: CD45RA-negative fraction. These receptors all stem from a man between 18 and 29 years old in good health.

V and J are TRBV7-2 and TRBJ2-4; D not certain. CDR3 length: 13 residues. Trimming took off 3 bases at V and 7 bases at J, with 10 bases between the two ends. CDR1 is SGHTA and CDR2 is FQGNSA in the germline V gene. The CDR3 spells CASSFNGRNIQYF. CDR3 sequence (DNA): TGTGCCAGCAGCTTTAACGGGCGGAACATTCAGTACTTC.

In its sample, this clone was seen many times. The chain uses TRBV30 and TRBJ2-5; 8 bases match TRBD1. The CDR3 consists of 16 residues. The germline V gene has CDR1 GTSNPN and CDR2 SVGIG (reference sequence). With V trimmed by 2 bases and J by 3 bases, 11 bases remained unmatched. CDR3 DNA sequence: TGTGCCTGGAGTTCCGGACAGGGAACTTTAGAAGAGACCCAGTACTTC. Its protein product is CAWSSGQGTLEETQYF.

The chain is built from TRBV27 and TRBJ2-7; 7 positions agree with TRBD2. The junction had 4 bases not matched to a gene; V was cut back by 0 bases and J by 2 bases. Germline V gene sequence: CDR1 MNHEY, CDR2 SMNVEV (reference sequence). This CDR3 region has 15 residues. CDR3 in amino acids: CASSLSGGETYEQYF. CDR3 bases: TGTGCCAGCAGTTTATCTGGGGGGGAGACCTACGAGCAGTACTTC.

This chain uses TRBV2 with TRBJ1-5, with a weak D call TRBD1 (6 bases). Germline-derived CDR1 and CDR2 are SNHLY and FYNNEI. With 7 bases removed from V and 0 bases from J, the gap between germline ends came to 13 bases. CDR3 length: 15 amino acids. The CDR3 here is CASTTQGNSNQPQHF. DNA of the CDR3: TGTGCCAGCACCACACAGGGAAATAGCAATCAGCCCCAGCATTTT.

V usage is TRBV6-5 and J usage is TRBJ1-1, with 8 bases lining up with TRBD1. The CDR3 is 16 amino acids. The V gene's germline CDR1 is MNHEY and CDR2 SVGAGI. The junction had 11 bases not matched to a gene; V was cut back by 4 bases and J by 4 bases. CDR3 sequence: CASSFDSPTGGTEAFF. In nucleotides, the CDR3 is TGTGCCAGCAGTTTCGACTCCCCCACAGGGGGCACTGAAGCTTTCTTT.

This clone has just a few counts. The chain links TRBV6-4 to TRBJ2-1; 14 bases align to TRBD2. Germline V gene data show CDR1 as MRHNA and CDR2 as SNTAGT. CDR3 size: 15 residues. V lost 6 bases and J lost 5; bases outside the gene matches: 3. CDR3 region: CASRPGLAGDNEQFF. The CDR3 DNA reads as TGTGCCAGCAGGCCGGGACTAGCGGGGGACAATGAGCAGTTCTTC.

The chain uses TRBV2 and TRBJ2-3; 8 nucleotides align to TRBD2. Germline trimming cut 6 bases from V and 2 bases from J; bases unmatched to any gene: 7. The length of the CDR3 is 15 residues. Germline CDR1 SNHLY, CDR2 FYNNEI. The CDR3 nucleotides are TGTGCCAGCAGCGTAGCGGGATTGGCCACAGATACGCAGTATTTT. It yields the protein CASSVAGLATDTQYF.

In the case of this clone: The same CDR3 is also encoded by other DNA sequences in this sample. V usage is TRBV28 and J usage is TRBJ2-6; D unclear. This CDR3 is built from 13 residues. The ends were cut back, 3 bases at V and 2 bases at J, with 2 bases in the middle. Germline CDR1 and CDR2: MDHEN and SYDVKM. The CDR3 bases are TGTGCCAGCAGTTTGGCTGGGGCCAACGTCCTGACTTTC. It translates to CASSLAGANVLTF.

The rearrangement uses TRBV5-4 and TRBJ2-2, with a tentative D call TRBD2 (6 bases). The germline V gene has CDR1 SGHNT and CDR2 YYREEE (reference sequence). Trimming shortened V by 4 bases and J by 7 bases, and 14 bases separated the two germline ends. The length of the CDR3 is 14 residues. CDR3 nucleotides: TGTGCCAGCAGCCCGCGGGGCTCTGGCGGGGAGCTGTTTTTT. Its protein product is CASSPRGSGGELFF.

CDR3 amino acids: CASSDLGQNEKLFF. For the CDR3, the DNA is TGTGCCAGCAGTGATCTGGGCCAGAATGAAAAACTGTTTTTT. V is TRBV2 and J is TRBJ1-4; D is ambiguous. The germline gives CDR1 SNHLY, CDR2 FYNNEI. Trimming pared 3 bases from V and 5 bases from J, leaving 10 bases between. There are 14 residues in the CDR3.

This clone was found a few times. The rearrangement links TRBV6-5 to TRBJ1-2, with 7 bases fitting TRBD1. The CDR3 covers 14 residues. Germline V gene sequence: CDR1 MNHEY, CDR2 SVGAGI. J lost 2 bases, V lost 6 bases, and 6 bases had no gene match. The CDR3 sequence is CASSPGTANYGYTF. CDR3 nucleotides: TGTGCCAGCAGCCCCGGGACAGCAAACTATGGCTACACCTTC.

The CDR3 region has the DNA TGTGCCAGCAGCCCCACCAGTTACAATGAGCAGTTCTTC. This translates into CASSPTSYNEQFF. This chain joins TRBV11-2 and TRBJ2-1; D unclear. This CDR3 comprises 13 residues. The V end lost 5 bases, the J end lost 4 bases, and 9 bases lay between the germline ends. The germline gives CDR1 SGHAT, CDR2 FQNNGV.

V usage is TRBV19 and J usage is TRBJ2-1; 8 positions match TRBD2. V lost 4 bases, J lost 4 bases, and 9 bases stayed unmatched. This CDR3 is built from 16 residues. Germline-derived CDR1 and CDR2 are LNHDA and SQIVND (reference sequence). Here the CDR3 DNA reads TGTGCCAGTAGTAAAGGCCGACTAGCGCCTTACAATGAGCAGTTCTTC. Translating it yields CASSKGRLAPYNEQFF.

CDR3 loop: CSVEILQGNSLIYEQYF. The CDR3 DNA sequence: TGCAGCGTTGAAATCCTCCAGGGAAACTCCCTCATCTACGAGCAGTACTTC. This chain joins TRBV29-1 and TRBJ2-7; D might be TRBD1 (5 bases). CDR1 SQVTM and CDR2 ANQGSEA come from the germline V gene. The V and J ends lost 2 bases and 3 bases respectively, with 23 bases between them. The CDR3 totals 17 residues.

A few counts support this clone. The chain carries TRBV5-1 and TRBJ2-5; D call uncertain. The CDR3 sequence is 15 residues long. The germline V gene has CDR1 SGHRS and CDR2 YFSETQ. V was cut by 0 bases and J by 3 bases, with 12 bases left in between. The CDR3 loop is CASSLAGDPKETQYF. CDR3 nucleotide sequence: TGCGCCAGCAGCTTGGCCGGAGACCCCAAAGAGACCCAGTACTTC.

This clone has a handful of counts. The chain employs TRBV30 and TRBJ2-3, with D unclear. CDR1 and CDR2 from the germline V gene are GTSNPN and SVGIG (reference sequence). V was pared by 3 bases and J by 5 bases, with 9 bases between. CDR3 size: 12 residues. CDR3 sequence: CAWRGLGDTQYF. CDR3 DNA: TGTGCCTGGAGAGGTTTAGGAGATACGCAGTATTTT.

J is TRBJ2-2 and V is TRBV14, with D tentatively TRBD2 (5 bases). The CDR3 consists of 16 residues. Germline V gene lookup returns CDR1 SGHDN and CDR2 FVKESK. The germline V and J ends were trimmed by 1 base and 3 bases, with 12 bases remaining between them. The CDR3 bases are TGTGCCAGCAGCCAAGGGAGCGGTTGGGACACCGGGGAGCTGTTTTTT. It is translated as CASSQGSGWDTGELFF. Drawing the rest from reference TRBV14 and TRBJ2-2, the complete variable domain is EAGVTQFPSHSVIEKGQTVTLRCDPISGHDNLYWYRRVMGKEIKFLLHFVKESKQDESGMPNNRFLAERTGGTYSTLKVQPAELEDSGVYFCASSQGSGWDTGELFFGEGSRLTVL.

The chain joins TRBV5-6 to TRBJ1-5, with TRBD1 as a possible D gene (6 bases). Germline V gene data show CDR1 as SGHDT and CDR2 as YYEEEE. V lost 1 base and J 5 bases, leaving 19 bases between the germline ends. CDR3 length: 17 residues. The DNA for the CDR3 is TGTGCCAGCAGCTTGCAGGGGATCGGTCGCGGGCATCAGCCCCAGCATTTT. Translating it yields CASSLQGIGRGHQPQHF.

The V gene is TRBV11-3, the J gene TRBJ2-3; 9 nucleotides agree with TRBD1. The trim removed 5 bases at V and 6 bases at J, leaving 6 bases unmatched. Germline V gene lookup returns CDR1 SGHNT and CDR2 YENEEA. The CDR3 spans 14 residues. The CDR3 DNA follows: TGTGCCAGCAGCGTGGGACAGGGTCCCGATACGCAGTATTTT. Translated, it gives CASSVGQGPDTQYF. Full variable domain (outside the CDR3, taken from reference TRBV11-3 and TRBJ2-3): EAGVVQSPRYKIIEKKQPVAFWCNPISGHNTLYWYLQNLGQGPELLIRYENEEAVDDSQLPKDRFSAERLKGVDSTLKIQPAELGDSAVYLCASSVGQGPDTQYFGPGTRLTVL.

CDR3: CATDPTGTWNTQYF. DNA for the CDR3: TGTGCCACCGACCCAACCGGGACGTGGAATACGCAGTATTTT. The rearrangement links TRBV6-1 to TRBJ2-3; tentatively, D is TRBD1 or TRBD2 (5 bases each). Germline-derived CDR1 and CDR2 are MNHNS and SASEGT. The CDR3 runs to 14 residues. The germline V and J ends were trimmed by 10 bases and 7 bases, with 21 bases remaining between them.

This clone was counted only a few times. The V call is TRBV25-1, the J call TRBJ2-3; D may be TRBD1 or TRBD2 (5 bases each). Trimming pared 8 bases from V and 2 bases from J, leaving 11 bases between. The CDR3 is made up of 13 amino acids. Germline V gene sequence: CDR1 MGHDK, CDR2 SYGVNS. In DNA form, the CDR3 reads TGTGCCAGCTCACAGGAGGACACAGATACGCAGTATTTT. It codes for CASSQEDTDTQYF.

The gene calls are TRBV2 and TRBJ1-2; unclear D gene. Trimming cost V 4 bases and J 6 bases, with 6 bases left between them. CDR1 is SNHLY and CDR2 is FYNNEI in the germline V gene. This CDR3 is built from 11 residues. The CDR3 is CASSGPNGYTF. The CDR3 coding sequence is TGTGCCAGCAGTGGCCCTAATGGCTACACCTTC.

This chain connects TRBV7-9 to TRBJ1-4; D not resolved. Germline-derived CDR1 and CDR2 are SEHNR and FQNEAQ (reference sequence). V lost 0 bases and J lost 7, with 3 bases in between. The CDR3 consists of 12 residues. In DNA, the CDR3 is TGTGCCAGCAGCTTAGCCCTTGAAAAACTGTTTTTT. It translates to CASSLALEKLFF.

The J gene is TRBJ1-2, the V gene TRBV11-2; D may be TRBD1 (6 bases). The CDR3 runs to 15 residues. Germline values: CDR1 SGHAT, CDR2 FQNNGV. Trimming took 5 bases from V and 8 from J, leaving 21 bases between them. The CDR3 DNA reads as TGTGCCAGCAGCCCGTCGGACAGTCACCGGCGGGGCTACACCTTC. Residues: CASSPSDSHRRGYTF.

The CDR3 protein is CASSVVNEQYF. In DNA form, the CDR3 reads TGTGCCAGCAGTGTGGTCAACGAGCAGTACTTC. The J gene is TRBJ2-7, the V gene TRBV2; D is ambiguous. V shed 4 bases and J shed 5 bases, with 6 bases lying between them. This CDR3 spans 11 amino acids. Germline assignment: CDR1 SNHLY and CDR2 FYNNEI. Full variable domain (rest looked up from reference TRBV2 and TRBJ2-7): EPEVTQTPSHQVTQMGQEVILRCVPISNHLYFYWYRQILGQKVEFLVSFYNNEISEKSEIFDDQFSVERPDGSNFTLKIRSTKLEDSAMYFCASSVVNEQYFGPGTRLTVT.

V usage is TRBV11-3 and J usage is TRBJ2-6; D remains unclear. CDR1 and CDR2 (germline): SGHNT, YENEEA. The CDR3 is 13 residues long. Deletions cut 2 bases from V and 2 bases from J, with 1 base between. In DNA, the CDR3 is TGTGCCAGCAGCTTAACTGGGGCCAACGTCCTGACTTTC. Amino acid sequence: CASSLTGANVLTF.

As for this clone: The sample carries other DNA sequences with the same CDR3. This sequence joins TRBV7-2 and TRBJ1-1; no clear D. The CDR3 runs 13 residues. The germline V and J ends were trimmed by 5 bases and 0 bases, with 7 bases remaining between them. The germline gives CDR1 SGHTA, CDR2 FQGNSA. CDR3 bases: TGTGCCAGCAGCCTGGAACTGAACACTGAAGCTTTCTTT. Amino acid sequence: CASSLELNTEAFF.

The CDR3 loop is CASSETGVNSPLHF. The CDR3 DNA reads as TGTGCCAGCAGCGAGACAGGGGTGAATTCACCCCTCCACTTT. This chain connects TRBV5-4 to TRBJ1-6; 8 bases map to TRBD1. The CDR3 contains 14 residues. J gave up 7 bases and V 4 bases, and 4 bases lay outside the gene matches. The germline V gene has CDR1 SGHNT and CDR2 YYREEE (reference sequence).